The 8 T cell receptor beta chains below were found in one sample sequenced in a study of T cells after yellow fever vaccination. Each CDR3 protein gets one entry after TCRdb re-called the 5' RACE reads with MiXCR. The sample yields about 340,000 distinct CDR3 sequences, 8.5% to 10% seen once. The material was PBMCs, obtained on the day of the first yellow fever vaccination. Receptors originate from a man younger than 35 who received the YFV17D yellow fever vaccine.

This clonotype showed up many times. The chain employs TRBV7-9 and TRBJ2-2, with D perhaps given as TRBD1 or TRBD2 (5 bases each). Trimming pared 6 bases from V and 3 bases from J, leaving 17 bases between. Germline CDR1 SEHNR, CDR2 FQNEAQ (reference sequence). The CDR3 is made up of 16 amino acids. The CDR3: CASRAPRRGDTGELFF. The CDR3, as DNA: TGTGCCAGCAGGGCTCCGAGGAGAGGGGACACCGGGGAGCTGTTTTTT.

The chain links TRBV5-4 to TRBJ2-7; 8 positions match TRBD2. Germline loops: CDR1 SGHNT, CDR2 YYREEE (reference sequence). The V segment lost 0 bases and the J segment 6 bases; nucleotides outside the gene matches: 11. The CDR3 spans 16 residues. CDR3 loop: CASSLGAGTSFSEQYF. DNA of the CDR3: TGTGCCAGCAGCTTGGGGGCCGGGACTAGTTTTTCCGAGCAGTACTTC.

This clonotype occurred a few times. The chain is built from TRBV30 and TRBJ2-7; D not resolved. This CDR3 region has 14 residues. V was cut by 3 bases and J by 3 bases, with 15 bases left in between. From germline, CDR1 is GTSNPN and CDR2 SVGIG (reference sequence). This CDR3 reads CAWSEKLLVYEQYF. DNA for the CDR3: TGTGCCTGGAGCGAAAAACTGTTGGTCTACGAGCAGTACTTC.

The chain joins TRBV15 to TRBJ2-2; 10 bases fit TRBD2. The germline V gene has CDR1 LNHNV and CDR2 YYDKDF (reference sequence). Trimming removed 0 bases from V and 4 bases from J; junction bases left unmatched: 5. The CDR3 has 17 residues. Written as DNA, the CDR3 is TGTGCCACCAGCAGAGACCTAGCGGGGGTAACCACCGGGGAGCTGTTTTTT. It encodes CATSRDLAGVTTGELFF.

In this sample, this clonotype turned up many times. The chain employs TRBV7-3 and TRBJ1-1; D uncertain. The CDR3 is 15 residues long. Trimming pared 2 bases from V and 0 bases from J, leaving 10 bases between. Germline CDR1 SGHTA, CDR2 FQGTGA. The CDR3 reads CASSLSIGMNTEAFF. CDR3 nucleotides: TGTGCCAGCAGCTTATCAATCGGTATGAACACTGAAGCTTTCTTT.

The CDR3 DNA sequence: TGCGCCAGCAGCCGCCCCCCCCCTCTAGCGGGTGTCTCTGGGGCCAACGTCCTGACTTTC. Its protein product is CASSRPPPLAGVSGANVLTF. V usage is TRBV4-3 and J usage is TRBJ2-6; 8 nucleotides agree with TRBD2. The CDR3 runs 20 residues. Unmatched junction bases numbered 14, after V lost 4 bases and J lost 0 bases. The germline V gene has CDR1 LGHNA and CDR2 YSLEER.

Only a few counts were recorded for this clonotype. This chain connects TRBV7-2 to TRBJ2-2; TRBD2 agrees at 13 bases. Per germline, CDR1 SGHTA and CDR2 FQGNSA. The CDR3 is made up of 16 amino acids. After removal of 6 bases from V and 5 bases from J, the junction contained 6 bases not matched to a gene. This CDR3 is CASSRPGLAGTGELFF. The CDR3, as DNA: TGTGCCAGCAGTCGCCCGGGACTAGCGGGGACCGGGGAGCTGTTTTTT.

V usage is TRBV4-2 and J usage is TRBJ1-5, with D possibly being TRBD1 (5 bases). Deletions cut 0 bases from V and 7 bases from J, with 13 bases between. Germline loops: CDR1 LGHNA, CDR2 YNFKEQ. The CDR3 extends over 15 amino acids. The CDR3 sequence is CASSQDGAWAQPQHF. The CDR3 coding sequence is TGTGCCAGCAGCCAAGATGGGGCATGGGCCCAGCCCCAGCATTTT.